Below are 27 T cell receptor beta chains sequenced from a single sample in a study of blood T cells in healthy people across ages. Next came a second PCR, run for about 7 to 12 cycles, which used a sample-barcoded 5' primer along with a J-beta primer mix. Each CDR3 protein is one row after TCRdb ran MiXCR on the 5' RACE reads. Found here are about 600,000 distinct CDR3 sequences, around 50% of them singletons; the top ten hold around 25%. Material: blood. The source of these receptors is a man older than 75 in good health.

The chain links TRBV5-1 to TRBJ1-2; 8 bases fit TRBD1. The V segment lost 4 bases and the J segment 4 bases; nucleotides outside the gene matches: 9. Germline loops: CDR1 SGHRS, CDR2 YFSETQ. The CDR3 sequence is 15 residues long. The CDR3 loop is CASSADGTGGYGYTF. The CDR3 region has the DNA TGCGCCAGCAGCGCGGACGGGACAGGAGGCTATGGCTACACCTTC.

This clonotype was seen a few times. The V call is TRBV7-9, the J call TRBJ1-2; unclear D gene. Germline V gene data show CDR1 as SEHNR and CDR2 as FQNEAQ (reference sequence). The CDR3 loop spans 11 amino acids. The V end was cut by 2 bases, the J end by 8 bases, with 6 bases between. The CDR3 protein is CASSLSQGYTF. The CDR3 nucleotides are TGTGCCAGCAGCTTAAGTCAGGGCTACACCTTC.

CDR3 DNA sequence: TGCGCCAGCAGCTTCGGACTGGGACATCCCTACGAGCAGTACTTC. Protein: CASSFGLGHPYEQYF. This rearrangement joins TRBV5-1 to TRBJ2-7; D is perhaps TRBD1 (6 bases). V dropped 2 bases and J dropped 2 bases, with 14 bases sitting between them. CDR3 length: 15 amino acids. Germline CDR1 SGHRS, CDR2 YFSETQ. Full variable domain (remainder filled in from reference TRBV5-1 and TRBJ2-7): KAGVTQTPRYLIKTRGQQVTLSCSPISGHRSVSWYQQTPGQGLQFLFEYFSETQRNKGNFPGRFSGRQFSNSRSEMNVSTLELGDSALYLCASSFGLGHPYEQYFGPGTRLTVT.

This clonotype has more than one count but fewer than ten. CDR3 DNA: TGTGCCAGCAGCTCCGAAAGGACAGGGGGGGAGCAGTACTTC. Protein product: CASSSERTGGEQYF. J is TRBJ2-4 and V is TRBV7-9, with 10 bases matching TRBD1. The CDR3 spans 14 residues. The germline gives CDR1 SEHNR, CDR2 FQNEAQ (reference sequence). The V and J ends lost 4 bases and 13 bases, in that order; junction bases with no gene match: 10.

The chain links TRBV20-1 to TRBJ1-6; D is unresolved. The CDR3 loop spans 13 amino acids. CDR1 is DFQATT and CDR2 is SNEGSKA in the germline V gene (reference sequence). Trimming shortened V by 2 bases and J by 0 bases, and 2 bases separated the two germline ends. The CDR3 reads CSARSSYNSPLHF. For the CDR3, the DNA is TGCAGTGCTAGAAGCTCCTATAATTCACCCCTCCACTTT.

This clonotype was seen once. This chain connects TRBV11-2 to TRBJ2-6, with 13 bases aligning to TRBD2. V dropped 4 bases and J dropped 0; count of bases not matched to a gene: 3. Germline CDR1 SGHAT, CDR2 FQNNGV. The CDR3 is 18 residues long. CDR3 in DNA: TGTGCCAGCAGCTGGGGGACTAGCGGGGCCTCTGGGGCCAACGTCCTGACTTTC. Its protein product is CASSWGTSGASGANVLTF.

The chain recombines TRBV6-2 or TRBV6-3 with TRBJ1-2; D may be TRBD1 (5 bases). Germline V gives CDR1 MNHEY, CDR2 SVGEGT. The V end was cut by 0 bases, the J end by 8 bases, with 10 bases between. The CDR3 loop spans 13 amino acids. The CDR3 DNA sequence: TGTGCCAGCAGTTACTCGGAGGGGCGAGGCTACACCTTC. Its protein is CASSYSEGRGYTF.

This clonotype came up a few times. This sequence joins TRBV13 and TRBJ1-2; possible D gene TRBD1, 5 bases. Between the trimmed V and J ends, which lost 0 bases and 4 bases, there was a span of 18 bases. CDR1 PRHDT and CDR2 FYEKMQ come from the germline V gene (reference sequence). CDR3 size: 17 residues. CDR3 sequence: CASSLGSPGQVRYGYTF. The CDR3 region has the DNA TGTGCCAGCAGCTTAGGGTCACCAGGGCAAGTTCGCTATGGCTACACCTTC. Combining the CDR3 with reference TRBV13 and TRBJ1-2 gives the whole variable domain AAGVIQSPRHLIKEKRETATLKCYPIPRHDTVYWYQQGPGQDPQFLISFYEKMQSDKGSIPDRFSAQQFSDYHSELNMSSLELGDSALYFCASSLGSPGQVRYGYTFGSGTRLTVV.

This clonotype was counted between two and nine times. The rearrangement joins TRBV11-2 to TRBJ1-1; 10 nucleotides line up with TRBD1. The CDR3 runs 16 residues. The germline gives CDR1 SGHAT, CDR2 FQNNGV. The V and J ends lost 1 base and 5 bases, in that order; junction bases with no gene match: 7. The CDR3 loop reads CASSLARDRGGTEAFF. The CDR3 nucleotides read TGTGCCAGCAGCTTAGCCCGGGACAGGGGAGGTACTGAAGCTTTCTTT. The whole variable domain, remainder taken from reference TRBV11-2 and TRBJ1-1, is EAGVAQSPRYKIIEKRQSVAFWCNPISGHATLYWYQQILGQGPKLLIQFQNNGVVDDSQLPKDRFSAERLKGVDSTLKIQPAKLEDSAVYLCASSLARDRGGTEAFFGQGTRLTVV.

A word on this clonotype: A read error may explain this, as a much larger clone is one base away. The V and J genes are TRBV7-2 and TRBJ2-1, with D unclear. The V end lost 0 bases, the J end lost 10 bases, and 7 bases lay between the germline ends. Germline V gene data show CDR1 as SGHTA and CDR2 as FQGNSA. The CDR3 spans 12 residues. CDR3 nucleotides: TGTGCCAGCAGCTTAGCAGGGAAGGAGCAGTTCTTC. This codes for CASSLAGKEQFF.

In this sample, this clonotype turned up a few times. The genes are TRBV30 and TRBJ1-1; weak D call: TRBD1 (5 bases). Deletions cut 1 base from V and 1 base from J, with 7 bases between. The CDR3 has 13 amino acids. Germline CDR1 is GTSNPN and CDR2 is SVGIG (reference sequence). CDR3 sequence (DNA): TGTGCCTGGAGTGGACAGACGAACACTGAAGCTTTCTTT. As protein: CAWSGQTNTEAFF. Looking up the rest from reference TRBV30 and TRBJ1-1 gives the full variable domain: SQTIHQWPATLVQPVGSPLSLECTVEGTSNPNLYWYRQAAGRGLQLLFYSVGIGQISSEVPQNLSASRPQDRQFILSSKKLLLSDSGFYLCAWSGQTNTEAFFGQGTRLTVV.

The gene calls are TRBV5-1 and TRBJ2-6; D is ambiguous. Trimming left V 7 bases short and J 0 bases short, with 8 bases between. Germline CDR1 SGHRS, CDR2 YFSETQ. This CDR3 spans 14 amino acids. The CDR3 bases are TGCGCCAGCCGACGAGACTCTGGGGCCAACGTCCTGACTTTC. It yields the protein CASRRDSGANVLTF.

This clonotype was counted once. V is TRBV7-2 and J is TRBJ2-5; TRBD2 aligns across 10 bases. With V trimmed by 1 base and J by 5 bases, 10 bases remained unmatched. The CDR3 has 17 residues. The germline V gene has CDR1 SGHTA and CDR2 FQGNSA. The CDR3 protein is CASSLVGSGRSGETQYF. In DNA, the CDR3 is TGTGCCAGCAGCTTAGTGGGTAGCGGGAGGTCAGGGGAGACCCAGTACTTC.

This clonotype has a handful of counts. The chain couples TRBV4-2 to TRBJ2-5; possible D gene TRBD2, 5 bases. The germline V and J ends were trimmed by 1 base and 1 base, with 10 bases remaining between them. Germline V gene data show CDR1 as LGHNA and CDR2 as YNFKEQ. There are 15 residues in the CDR3. The DNA of the CDR3 is TGTGCCAGCAGCCAAGGAACTAGTGGCCAAGAGACCCAGTACTTC. Translating gives CASSQGTSGQETQYF.

The V call is TRBV11-3, the J call TRBJ2-3, with D possibly TRBD1 on 5 matching bases. Between the trimmed V and J ends, which lost 0 bases and 4 bases, there was a span of 11 bases. From germline, CDR1 is SGHNT and CDR2 YENEEA. This CDR3 is built from 15 residues. CDR3 amino acids: CASSLEGDSSDTQYF. In nucleotides, the CDR3 is TGTGCCAGCAGCTTAGAAGGGGATTCGTCAGATACGCAGTATTTT.

The CDR3 spells CASSYVAGGSPYEQYF. In DNA, the CDR3 is TGTGCCAGCAGTTACGTAGCGGGCGGGAGCCCCTACGAGCAGTACTTC. The chain uses TRBV6-2 or TRBV6-3 and TRBJ2-7; 7 bases are shared with TRBD2. This CDR3 has 16 residues. Trimming at V came to 2 bases and at J to 2 bases, leaving 9 bases not matched to a gene. Germline V gene lookup returns CDR1 MNHEY and CDR2 SVGEGT.

This clonotype was observed a few times. The chain links TRBV12-3 or TRBV12-4 to TRBJ2-7, with 9 bases lining up with TRBD1. With 2 bases clipped from V and 4 bases from J, the junction kept 3 bases outside the gene matches. The CDR3 runs 14 residues. CDR3 region: CASSLRQGGYEQYF. Here the CDR3 DNA reads TGTGCCAGCAGTTTAAGACAGGGGGGGTACGAGCAGTACTTC.

This clonotype came up a few times. The chain combines TRBV29-1 with TRBJ2-4; D unresolved. The DNA matches TRBJ2-7 better at its end, which makes the J call doubtful. CDR3 size: 11 residues. Per the germline V gene, CDR1 is SQVTM and CDR2 is ANQGSEA. CDR3 DNA: TGCAGCGTTGTAGAAGCTGTCGAGCAGTACTTC. Its protein product is CSVVEAVEQYF.

The J gene is TRBJ2-6, the V gene TRBV5-1, with 9 bases fitting TRBD1. The V segment lost 4 bases and the J segment 2 bases; nucleotides outside the gene matches: 7. This CDR3 region has 17 residues. Looked up from germline, CDR1 is SGHRS and CDR2 is YFSETQ. DNA for the CDR3: TGCGCCAGCAGCCAGGGACAGGGAATGGCTGGGGCCAACGTCCTGACTTTC. Translating gives CASSQGQGMAGANVLTF. Using reference TRBV5-1 and TRBJ2-6 for the parts outside the CDR3, the full variable domain is KAGVTQTPRYLIKTRGQQVTLSCSPISGHRSVSWYQQTPGQGLQFLFEYFSETQRNKGNFPGRFSGRQFSNSRSEMNVSTLELGDSALYLCASSQGQGMAGANVLTFGAGSRLTVL.

This clonotype has only a few counts. This chain connects TRBV7-9 to TRBJ1-1; D is unclear. This CDR3 has 15 amino acids. Germline loops: CDR1 SEHNR, CDR2 FQNEAQ (reference sequence). The V end lost 4 bases, the J end lost 0 bases, and 12 bases lay between the germline ends. The CDR3 reads CASSSRYGVNTEAFF. For the CDR3, the DNA is TGTGCCAGCAGCTCCCGGTATGGGGTGAACACTGAAGCTTTCTTT.

V and J are TRBV12-5 and TRBJ2-5; perhaps TRBD2 as D (6 bases). Germline CDR1 and CDR2: LGHNT and FRNRAP. Deletions cut 4 bases from V and 2 bases from J, with 11 bases between. The CDR3 contains 14 residues. CDR3 protein: CASGSGTFQETQYF. The CDR3 DNA is TGTGCTAGTGGTTCAGGGACTTTTCAAGAGACCCAGTACTTC.

This clonotype was seen a few times. The rearrangement uses TRBV7-2 and TRBJ1-6; perhaps TRBD1 as D (5 bases). Germline V gene lookup returns CDR1 SGHTA and CDR2 FQGNSA. This CDR3 is 15 amino acids long. Trimming removed 6 bases at V and 5 bases at J, with 14 bases between. Here the CDR3 reads CASRPPGPDNSPLHF. CDR3 DNA: TGTGCCAGCAGACCCCCGGGACCGGATAATTCACCCCTCCACTTT.

This sequence joins TRBV20-1 and TRBJ2-7; a possible D gene is TRBD2 (5 bases). The CDR3 totals 14 residues. The V and J ends lost 3 bases and 9 bases respectively, with 21 bases between them. Germline assignment: CDR1 DFQATT and CDR2 SNEGSKA (reference sequence). CDR3 protein: CSASGRAAHSVQYF. The CDR3 bases are TGCAGTGCTAGTGGGCGAGCGGCGCACTCAGTGCAGTACTTC.

A note on this clonotype: A clone one base away is much larger, so this may be a read error. This chain joins TRBV7-2 and TRBJ2-1; D is unresolved. The CDR3 covers 14 residues. Trimming stripped 1 base from V and 13 bases from J, with 17 bases between. Germline V gene lookup returns CDR1 SGHTA and CDR2 FQGNSA. Here the CDR3 DNA reads TGTGCCAGCAGCTTAGGTTTGCCCCCAGAGACCCAGTTCTTC. It codes for CASSLGLPPETQFF. Together with reference TRBV7-2 and TRBJ2-1, the CDR3 gives the full variable domain: GAGVSQSPSNKVTEKGKDVELRCDPISGHTALYWYRQSLGQGLEFLIYFQGNSAPDKSGLPSDRFSAERTGGSVSTLTIQRTQQEDSAVYLCASSLGLPPETQFFGPGTRLTVL.

V is TRBV14 and J is TRBJ2-3; D remains unclear. This CDR3 has 17 amino acids. Looked up from germline, CDR1 is SGHDN and CDR2 is FVKESK. V lost 3 bases and J lost 14, with 30 bases in between. In DNA form, the CDR3 reads TGTGCCAGCAGCCATAAATTCTTCAAGGACCCACACAGATACGCGTATTTT. This sequence encodes CASSHKFFKDPHRYAYF.

The chain is built from TRBV10-3 and TRBJ2-1; D gene ambiguous. CDR3 length equals 15 residues. Trimming shortened V by 5 bases and J by 0 bases, and 11 bases separated the two germline ends. In germline, CDR1 is ENHRY, CDR2 SYGVKD. This CDR3 reads CAISNIGSSYNEQFF. Written as DNA, the CDR3 is TGTGCCATCAGTAATATAGGAAGCTCCTACAATGAGCAGTTCTTC.

This chain connects TRBV2 to TRBJ2-1, with D perhaps being TRBD1 or TRBD2 (5 bases each). The CDR3 loop spans 15 amino acids. Germline CDR1 and CDR2: SNHLY and FYNNEI. The V end was cut by 3 bases, the J end by 9 bases, with 18 bases between. The CDR3 DNA follows: TGTGCCAGCAGTGAGTGGGACGAGCGGTCGAGTGAGCAGTTCTTC. It is translated as CASSEWDERSSEQFF.